Below, 26 T cell receptor beta chains from the same sample are listed, as sequenced in a study of early stage breast cancer tumors (dated by TCRdb to between 2016 and 2019). The library was made by the immunoSEQ multiplex PCR assay. TCRdb re-hosts the immuneACCESS table, in-frame sequences only. Its copies lack some clones; in the studies checked, an unresolved V gene accounts for under half of them, and the cause for the rest is not known. For this sample the table gives tens of thousands of clones, of which approximately 79% were detected only once. The ten most abundant clones make up 3.5% of the sample. Sequencing was done on a sample of blood. The receptors derive from a person in their sixties with breast cancer.

The gene calls are TRBV11-2 and TRBJ2-1; TRBD2 is a possible D gene (7 bases). Germline V CDR1 and CDR2: SGHAT, FQNNGV. Between the trimmed V and J ends, which lost 6 bases and 6 bases, there was a span of 18 bases. The CDR3 covers 15 residues. The CDR3 loop reads CASRPFRGAGNEQFF. Here the CDR3 DNA reads TGTGCCAGCAGGCCTTTCCGGGGGGCCGGCAATGAGCAGTTCTTC.

The chain couples TRBV9 to TRBJ1-5, with TRBD1 as a possible D gene (6 bases). Per germline, CDR1 SGDLS and CDR2 YYNGEE. The CDR3 sequence is 15 residues long. Trimming shortened V by 4 bases and J by 5 bases, and 16 bases separated the two germline ends. CDR3 nucleotides: TGTGCCAGCAGCCCAGGTTGGGGGGCGGATCAGCCCCAGCATTTT. Translated, it gives CASSPGWGADQPQHF.

V usage is TRBV28 and J usage is TRBJ2-5; TRBD2 matches at 10 bases. CDR3 length: 14 residues. CDR1 MDHEN and CDR2 SYDVKM come from the germline V gene. The ends lost 6 bases at V and 5 bases at J; junction bases unmatched: 6. This CDR3 reads CASSLIAGGETQYF. The DNA of the CDR3 is TGTGCCAGCAGCCTCATAGCGGGGGGTGAGACCCAGTACTTC.

The rearrangement joins TRBV9 to TRBJ2-3, with D tentatively TRBD2 (6 bases). Germline V gene sequence: CDR1 SGDLS, CDR2 YYNGEE. This CDR3 region has 14 residues. V lost 4 bases and J lost 4, with 13 bases in between. CDR3 DNA: TGTGCCAGCAGCCTAGGAGGGGCGGCAGATACGCAGTATTTT. Amino acid sequence: CASSLGGAADTQYF.

The rearrangement joins TRBV7-9 to TRBJ2-6; D is uncertain. The V end was cut by 5 bases, the J end by 0 bases, with 5 bases between. The length of the CDR3 is 14 residues. CDR1 and CDR2 from the germline V gene are SEHNR and FQNEAQ (reference sequence). Here the CDR3 DNA reads TGTGCCAGCAGCAACATCTCTGGGGCCAACGTCCTGACTTTC. Protein: CASSNISGANVLTF.

This chain connects TRBV15 to TRBJ2-1; the D gene is possibly TRBD2 (6 bases). Trimming left V 0 bases short and J 3 bases short, with 9 bases between. CDR3 length equals 15 residues. Looked up from germline, CDR1 is LNHNV and CDR2 is YYDKDF (reference sequence). CDR3 nucleotides: TGTGCCACCAGCAGAGAGAGCGGGTTCTACAATGAGCAGTTCTTC. Translating it yields CATSRESGFYNEQFF.

The V call is TRBV28, the J call TRBJ1-1; maybe TRBD1 (5 bases). The germline V and J ends were trimmed by 10 bases and 0 bases, with 27 bases remaining between them. Germline CDR1 reads MDHEN; CDR2 reads SYDVKM. The CDR3 loop spans 18 amino acids. This CDR3 reads CATQPPLRGGLLNTEAFF. The CDR3 bases are TGTGCCACCCAACCCCCACTACGGGGGGGGTTATTGAACACTGAAGCTTTCTTT.

The DNA of the CDR3 is TGTGCCAGCAGTCCCGTTGGATGGAGCTCTGGAAACACCATATATTTT. Protein: CASSPVGWSSGNTIYF. V and J are TRBV28 and TRBJ1-3; D unresolved. CDR3 size: 16 residues. The germline gives CDR1 MDHEN, CDR2 SYDVKM. Trimming shortened V by 5 bases and J by 0 bases, and 14 bases separated the two germline ends.

The chain couples TRBV11-2 to TRBJ2-7, with D possibly TRBD2 on 5 matching bases. In germline, CDR1 is SGHAT, CDR2 FQNNGV. The CDR3 loop spans 12 amino acids. The ends were cut back, 5 bases at V and 7 bases at J, with 12 bases in the middle. The chain's CDR3 is CASSPQRGEQYF. DNA for the CDR3: TGTGCCAGCAGCCCCCAACGGGGAGAGCAGTACTTC.

V usage is TRBV28 and J usage is TRBJ2-3; D unclear. CDR3 length: 10 residues. CDR1 and CDR2 from the germline V gene are MDHEN and SYDVKM. Trimming pared 6 bases from V and 5 bases from J, leaving 3 bases between. CDR3 bases: TGTGCCAGCAGCCAAGATACGCAGTATTTT. Encoded protein: CASSQDTQYF.

The chain recombines TRBV2 with TRBJ2-7, with 7 bases matching TRBD2. V shed 1 base, J shed 2 bases, and the junction held 5 bases outside the gene matches. CDR1 and CDR2 from the germline V gene are SNHLY and FYNNEI. The CDR3 consists of 15 residues. The CDR3 sequence is CASSEGPSGAYEQYF. DNA for the CDR3: TGTGCCAGCAGTGAAGGGCCTAGCGGAGCCTACGAGCAGTACTTC.

This clone was observed a few times. The conserved final phenylalanine or tryptophan is absent from the CDR3, which likely points to a read error. It is unclear where the CDR3 begins or ends on the DNA, so no DNA is shown, and the CDR3 is as TCRdb lists it. The V and J genes are TRBV4-1 and TRBJ1-1. The CDR3 numbers 12 amino acids, ends counted. Germline CDR1 is MGHRA and CDR2 is YSYEKL. The CDR3 protein is CASSQGTLRLAY.

The chain's CDR3 is CATKTANSYEQYF. The CDR3 DNA follows: TGTGCCACCAAAACAGCCAACTCCTACGAGCAGTACTTC. The rearrangement uses TRBV6-5 and TRBJ2-7; D uncertain. V was cut by 10 bases and J by 0 bases, with 13 bases left in between. The germline V gene encodes CDR1 MNHEY and CDR2 SVGAGI. This CDR3 comprises 13 residues.

This clone occurred once. V gene TRBV5-6 combines with J gene TRBJ2-2, with D hard to call. There are 16 residues in the CDR3. The V and J ends lost 3 bases and 2 bases respectively, with 14 bases between them. Germline CDR1 is SGHDT and CDR2 is YYEEEE. The CDR3 is CASSSGFQFNTGELFF. DNA for the CDR3: TGTGCCAGCAGCTCGGGTTTCCAATTCAACACCGGGGAGCTGTTTTTT.

The genes are TRBV6-5 and TRBJ2-5, with 8 positions matching TRBD1. This CDR3 spans 15 amino acids. Unmatched junction bases numbered 7, after V lost 6 bases and J lost 1 base. Looked up from germline, CDR1 is MNHEY and CDR2 is SVGAGI. CDR3 DNA: TGTGCCAGCAGACCCGACAGGGGCCCCCAAGAGACCCAGTACTTC. Protein product: CASRPDRGPQETQYF.

This clone was seen more than once but under ten times. The chain carries TRBV2 and TRBJ2-3; 7 bases are a match to TRBD2. This CDR3 has 14 residues. Trimming at V came to 8 bases and at J to 0 bases, leaving 5 bases not matched to a gene. Per germline, CDR1 SNHLY and CDR2 FYNNEI. This CDR3 reads CASCRDYSTDTQYF. For the CDR3, the DNA is TGTGCCAGCTGCCGGGACTACAGCACAGATACGCAGTATTTT.

Here the CDR3 reads CASSGQGRYF. Written as DNA, the CDR3 is TGTGCCAGCAGTGGACAGGGAAGGTACTTC. The chain has TRBV28 and TRBJ2-5, with 8 nucleotides matching TRBD1. The CDR3 is made up of 10 amino acids. V was pared by 5 bases and J by 13 bases, with 3 bases of the junction left unmatched. CDR1 is MDHEN and CDR2 is SYDVKM in the germline V gene.

V usage is TRBV4-1 and J usage is TRBJ2-2, with no clear D. Germline V gene sequence: CDR1 MGHRA, CDR2 YSYEKL. The CDR3 contains 15 residues. V lost 1 base, J lost 6 bases, and 12 bases lay in between. The CDR3 loop reads CASSQVKGYPGELFF. CDR3 bases: TGCGCCAGCAGCCAAGTGAAGGGCTACCCCGGGGAGCTGTTTTTT.

The gene calls are TRBV15 and TRBJ2-5, with D perhaps given as TRBD1 or TRBD2 (6 bases each). This CDR3 spans 17 amino acids. Germline lookup yields CDR1 LNHNV and CDR2 YYDKDF (reference sequence). V was clipped by 1 base and J by 5 bases, with 20 bases between them. The CDR3 reads CATSRGSRARGRETQYF. CDR3 bases: TGTGCCACCAGCAGAGGGAGTAGAGCTCGGGGGCGGGAGACCCAGTACTTC.

This clone turned up a few times. The rearrangement joins TRBV5-1 to TRBJ1-1; D not resolved. The CDR3 totals 12 residues. V was clipped by 5 bases and J by 1 base, with 6 bases between them. From germline, CDR1 is SGHRS and CDR2 YFSETQ. The CDR3 region is CASRLANTEAFF. In nucleotides, the CDR3 is TGCGCCAGCAGACTAGCGAACACTGAAGCTTTCTTT.

The chain combines TRBV7-8 with TRBJ1-4; D unclear. There are 13 residues in the CDR3. Germline CDR1 SGHVS, CDR2 FQNEAQ. V was clipped by 5 bases and J by 4 bases, with 8 bases between them. The CDR3 loop reads CASSREVNEKLFF. The CDR3 DNA follows: TGTGCCAGCAGCAGGGAGGTTAATGAAAAACTGTTTTTT.

This rearrangement joins TRBV28 to TRBJ2-2, with a weak D call TRBD1 (6 bases). This CDR3 has 14 amino acids. Germline values: CDR1 MDHEN, CDR2 SYDVKM. The V and J ends lost 4 bases and 6 bases respectively, with 12 bases between them. This chain's CDR3 is CASSSWTDPGELFF. The CDR3 DNA follows: TGTGCCAGCAGTTCCTGGACAGACCCCGGGGAGCTGTTTTTT.

This clone was detected only once. The chain uses TRBV11-2 and TRBJ2-7, with a possible D match to TRBD2 (5 bases). The V gene's germline CDR1 is SGHAT and CDR2 FQNNGV. The CDR3 has 13 amino acids. The V gene lost 3 bases and the J gene lost 2 bases, with 8 bases spanning the gap. CDR3 nucleotides: TGTGCCAGCAGCTTCCGGGGTACCTACGAGCAGTACTTC. Translated: CASSFRGTYEQYF.

The rearrangement uses TRBV5-1 and TRBJ2-5; weak D call: TRBD1 (6 bases). Germline V gene sequence: CDR1 SGHRS, CDR2 YFSETQ. CDR3 length: 15 amino acids. The V end lost 0 bases, the J end lost 5 bases, and 14 bases lay between the germline ends. In DNA form, the CDR3 reads TGCGCCAGCAGCTTGGTGGCAGGGGCGATCGAGACCCAGTACTTC. Its translation: CASSLVAGAIETQYF.

This chain connects TRBV11-2 to TRBJ2-7; D perhaps matches TRBD1 (6 bases). The CDR3 loop spans 13 amino acids. Germline V gene data show CDR1 as SGHAT and CDR2 as FQNNGV. Trimming took off 4 bases at V and 6 bases at J, with 13 bases between the two ends. The CDR3 nucleotides read TGTGCCAGCAGCTCCCTTACAGGGTCCGAGCAGTACTTC. The encoded protein is CASSSLTGSEQYF.

The V call is TRBV2, the J call TRBJ2-5, with 7 bases that match TRBD2. V lost 5 bases to trimming and J lost 5 bases; unmatched junction nucleotides: 8. There are 14 residues in the CDR3. Germline V lookup: CDR1 SNHLY, CDR2 FYNNEI. CDR3 in amino acids: CASSLLGGRETQYF. In DNA form, the CDR3 reads TGTGCCAGCAGTCTCCTGGGGGGGAGGGAGACCCAGTACTTC.